This is a list of T cell receptor beta chains from one sample in a study of cytomegalovirus exposure and HLA in healthy donors. Method: immunoSEQ multiplex PCR; TCRdb's copy keeps in-frame clones and lacks some. Of around 200,000 clones in the sample, about 80% are singletons; the top ten hold 1.5% to 2%. The sample comprised PBMCs. These receptors all come from a male donor in good health and CMV-seronegative. CDR3s include the opening cysteine and the closing phenylalanine or tryptophan. Each record gives: J gene, D gene, V gene, clone size, CDR3 protein, CDR3 DNA. A D gene is named only where the DNA matches it firmly. For some rows the clone size is stated as once, few or many, or as a class when expanded; others skip it.

J: TRBJ1-1
D: -
V: TRBV6-5
size: -
CDR3: CASSTPDREAFF
DNA: TGTGCCAGCAGTACTCCCGACAGGGAAGCTTTCTTT

J: TRBJ2-7
D: TRBD1
V: TRBV19
size: -
CDR3: CASDGGYSGGYEQYF
DNA: TGTGCCAGTGATGGGGGCTACTCAGGGGGCTACGAGCAGTACTTC

J: TRBJ2-7
D: -
V: TRBV10-3
size: -
CDR3: CAISESTGRDEQYF
DNA: TGTGCCATCAGTGAGTCGACAGGAAGGGACGAGCAGTACTTC

J: TRBJ2-7
D: TRBD1
V: TRBV10-3
size: -
CDR3: CAISEGTGGGYF
DNA: TGTGCCATCAGTGAGGGGACAGGGGGTGGGTACTTC

J: TRBJ1-3
D: -
V: TRBV7-8
size: -
CDR3: CASSTPTGGVSGNTIYF
DNA: TGTGCCAGCAGCACCCCAACCGGGGGAGTCTCTGGAAACACCATATATTTT

J: TRBJ2-5
D: -
V: TRBV6-1
size: -
CDR3: CASSPGSSQETQYF
DNA: TGTGCCAGCAGCCCCGGGTCCAGCCAAGAGACCCAGTACTTC

J: TRBJ2-6
D: -
V: TRBV18
size: -
CDR3: CASSPLRLDGANVLTF
DNA: TGTGCCAGCTCACCATTACGGCTAGATGGGGCCAACGTCCTGACTTTC

J: TRBJ2-1
D: TRBD2
V: TRBV27
size: few
CDR3: CASIPDRREGNNEQFF
DNA: TGTGCCAGCATCCCTGACCGGCGGGAGGGCAACAATGAGCAGTTCTTC

J: TRBJ2-5
D: -
V: TRBV28
size: few
CDR3: CASSLVRRGQETQYF
DNA: TGTGCCAGCAGTTTAGTCAGGAGGGGCCAAGAGACCCAGTACTTC

J: TRBJ1-5
D: -
V: TRBV7-9
size: -
CDR3: CASSHGSRGNQPQHF
DNA: TGTGCCAGCAGCCACGGTTCCCGAGGCAATCAGCCCCAGCATTTT

J: TRBJ2-3
D: -
V: TRBV4-2
size: few
CDR3: CASSQVAQRDSTQYF
DNA: TGTGCCAGCAGCCAAGTCGCCCAGCGTGACTCTACGCAGTATTTT